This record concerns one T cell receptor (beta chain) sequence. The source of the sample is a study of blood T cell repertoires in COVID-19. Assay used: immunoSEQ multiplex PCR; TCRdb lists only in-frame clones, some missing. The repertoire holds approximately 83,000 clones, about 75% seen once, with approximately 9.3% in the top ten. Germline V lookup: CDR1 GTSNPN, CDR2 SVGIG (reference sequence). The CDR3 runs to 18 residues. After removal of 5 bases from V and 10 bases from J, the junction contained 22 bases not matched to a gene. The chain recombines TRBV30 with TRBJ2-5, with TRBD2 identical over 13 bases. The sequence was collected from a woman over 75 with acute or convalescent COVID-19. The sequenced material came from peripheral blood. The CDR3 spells CAWGARTSGRSFRVGQYF. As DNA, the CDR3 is TGTGCCTGGGGTGCTCGGACTAGCGGGAGATCTTTTAGGGTGGGCCAGTACTTC.